Below, one T cell receptor beta chain is given with its context. Its antigen is unidentified. TCRdb keeps only in-frame clones here, not all; method: immunoSEQ multiplex PCR. The data contain 5,400 or so clones, approximately 85% of them singletons. These data come from a study of T cell repertoires in ileal Crohn's disease. The wider study: Every patient was operated on for stricturing (roughly 61%) or penetrating (approximately 40%) complications.

Germline CDR1 reads SGHRS; CDR2 reads YFSETQ. Trimming cost V 0 bases and J 10 bases, with 14 bases left between them. The CDR3 has 15 amino acids. Included were adult ileal or ileocolonic Crohn's patients indicated for ileocolonic resection. Points from the study as a whole: Clonal expansions were more frequent in active smokers than non-smokers at surgery.

The sequenced material came from ileal tissue. This TCR was sampled from an adult with Crohn's disease. The gene calls are TRBV5-1 and TRBJ1-6; the D is unclear. This CDR3 reads CASSLGPEQHSPLHF. CDR3 nucleotide sequence: TGCGCCAGCAGCTTGGGCCCAGAACAGCACTCACCCCTCCACTTT. The variable domain in full, with the rest retrieved from reference TRBV5-1 and TRBJ1-6, is KAGVTQTPRYLIKTRGQQVTLSCSPISGHRSVSWYQQTPGQGLQFLFEYFSETQRNKGNFPGRFSGRQFSNSRSEMNVSTLELGDSALYLCASSLGPEQHSPLHFGNGTRLTVT.